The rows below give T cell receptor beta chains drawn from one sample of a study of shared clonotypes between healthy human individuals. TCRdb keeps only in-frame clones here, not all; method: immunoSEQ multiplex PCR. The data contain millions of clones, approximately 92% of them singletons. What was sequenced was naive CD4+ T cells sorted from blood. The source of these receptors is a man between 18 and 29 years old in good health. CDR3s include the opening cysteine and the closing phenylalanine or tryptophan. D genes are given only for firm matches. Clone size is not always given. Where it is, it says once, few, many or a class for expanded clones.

TGTGCCAGCAGCTTGGGACAGGGCAACACCGGGGAGCTGTTTTTT	CASSLGQGNTGELFF	TRBV5-4	TRBJ2-2	.	TRBD1	15
TGTGCCAGCAGTAGGTCTCAGGACAGCTCCTACGAGCAGTACTTC	CASSRSQDSSYEQYF	TRBV6-1	TRBJ2-7	.	.	15
TGCGCCAGCAGCCAAGGGACCGGCGGAACAATCTACGAGCAGTACTTC	CASSQGTGGTIYEQYF	TRBV4-1	TRBJ2-7	.	.	16
TGTGCCAGCAGCTTGGTCCGCACAGATACGCAGTATTTT	CASSLVRTDTQYF	TRBV5-4	TRBJ2-3	.	.	13
TGTGCCAGCAGTGTGAAGAGGGCATTCCAAGAGACCCAGTACTTC	CASSVKRAFQETQYF	TRBV2	TRBJ2-5	.	.	15
TGTGCCAGCAGTTCAGGGGGCACTGGAAACACCATATATTTT	CASSSGGTGNTIYF	TRBV6-5	TRBJ1-3	.	TRBD1	14
TGTGCCAGCAGTTCCAGGGCGTCGCTCTACGAGCAGTACTTC	CASSSRASLYEQYF	TRBV28	TRBJ2-7	.	.	14
TGTGCCAGCTCACCGGGAACAGGGGGCTACGAGCAGTACTTC	CASSPGTGGYEQYF	TRBV18	TRBJ2-7	.	TRBD1	14
TGTGCCAGCAGTTACTCGGCAGGGGGCTATGGCTACACCTTC	CASSYSAGGYGYTF	TRBV6-5	TRBJ1-2	.	TRBD1	14
TGTGCCAGTAGTTTCCAGGCGAACACCGGGGAGCTGTTTTTT	CASSFQANTGELFF	TRBV19	TRBJ2-2	.	.	14
TGTGCTAGTGGTTTGCGTCAGGCGGAACTAATCTACGAGCAGTACTTC	CASGLRQAELIYEQYF	TRBV12-5	TRBJ2-7	.	.	16
TGTGCCAGCAGCCCCGGGGGGGGCGCACAGACCCAGTACTTC	CASSPGGGAQTQYF	TRBV28	TRBJ2-5	once	TRBD2	14
TGTGCCAGGGGTCGGGGGCGGATCTATGGCTACACCTTC	CARGRGRIYGYTF	TRBV27	TRBJ1-2	.	.	13
TGTGCCAGCAGTCTACAGGGGGCGAGTCGTGGCTACACCTTC	CASSLQGASRGYTF	TRBV27	TRBJ1-2	.	TRBD1	14
TGTGCCAGCAGACTCGGGACTAGCGGGAGGCCCTCCTACGAGCAGTACTTC	CASRLGTSGRPSYEQYF	TRBV2	TRBJ2-7	.	TRBD2	17
TGCGCCAGCAGTGAGTCGAACGGGGGGGGGACCCGGGATCAGCCCCAGCATTTT	CASSESNGGGTRDQPQHF	TRBV10-2	TRBJ1-5	.	.	18
TGCGCCAGCAGTGCCGCGGGACTAGCGGGAGGAGAGACCCAGTACTTC	CASSAAGLAGGETQYF	TRBV10-2	TRBJ2-5	.	TRBD2	16
TGTGCCATCAGTAGGCCTCCTAACCCAGATACGCAGTATTTT	CAISRPPNPDTQYF	TRBV10-3	TRBJ2-3	.	.	14
TGCAGCGTTGGAGGGGGGGCGAACGAGCAGTACTTC	CSVGGGANEQYF	TRBV29-1	TRBJ2-7	.	.	12
TGTGCCAGCAGAAGGACGGGGATATACGAGCAGTACTTC	CASRRTGIYEQYF	TRBV21-1	TRBJ2-7	.	.	13
TGCGCCAGCAGCTTGGGACAGGGGATCTCCTACGAGCAGTACTTC	CASSLGQGISYEQYF	TRBV5-1	TRBJ2-7	.	TRBD1	15
TGTGCCAGCAGTGTCTGGACAGGGCCTTGGAACACTGAAGCTTTCTTT	CASSVWTGPWNTEAFF	TRBV6-4	TRBJ1-1	once	TRBD1	16
TGTGCCAGCAGCTTGGGGACCCTGGGTTCACCCCTCCACTTT	CASSLGTLGSPLHF	TRBV7-9	TRBJ1-6	.	.	14
TGTGCCAGCCAGAGGGACACGAACCCCACTAAGCAGTTCTTC	CASQRDTNPTKQFF	TRBV27	TRBJ2-1	once	.	14
TGTGCCAGCGGCCAGAACTATGGCTACACCTTC	CASGQNYGYTF	TRBV5-4	TRBJ1-2	.	.	11
TGTGCCAGTAGTATTGCGGGACAGAGGGCCTACGAGCAGTACTTC	CASSIAGQRAYEQYF	TRBV19	TRBJ2-7	.	.	15
TGCGCCAGCAGCTGGGGACAGGGGGCGTTCGAGCAGTACTTC	CASSWGQGAFEQYF	TRBV5-1	TRBJ2-7	.	TRBD1	14
TGTGCCAGCAGCTTTCAGGGCTCCTACAATGAGCAGTTCTTC	CASSFQGSYNEQFF	TRBV7-6	TRBJ2-1	.	.	14
TGTGCCAGTAGTATGAAGTTGGGACCCCCTGTCGATGGCTACACCTTC	CASSMKLGPPVDGYTF	TRBV19	TRBJ1-2	.	.	16
TGTGCCAGCAGCTCACGAGAGGCAGGATTAAAGTTAGTCTATGGCTACACCTTC	CASSSREAGLKLVYGYTF	TRBV21-1	TRBJ1-2	.	.	18
TGTGCCAGCTCACCACCGGGACAGAATATGAACACTGAAGCTTTCTTT	CASSPPGQNMNTEAFF	TRBV18	TRBJ1-1	.	TRBD1	16
TGTGCCAGTACCGAACTTTGGGGAAGGCAGCCCCAGCATTTT	CASTELWGRQPQHF	TRBV19	TRBJ1-5	.	.	14
TGTGCCAGCAGTCCGATGAGAACCACTGAAGCTTTCTTT	CASSPMRTTEAFF	TRBV27	TRBJ1-1	few	.	13
TGTGCCAGCAGCAAGGGACTAGCGGGAGGGCTGGGAGATACGCAGTATTTT	CASSKGLAGGLGDTQYF	TRBV5-4	TRBJ2-3	.	TRBD2	17
TGTGCCATCAGTGAGTCAGGGGTTGCCTACGAGCAGTACTTC	CAISESGVAYEQYF	TRBV10-3	TRBJ2-7	.	.	14
TGTGCCAGCTCACCGAAGGGGTGGGGGACGGGACCTTACGAGCAGTACTTC	CASSPKGWGTGPYEQYF	TRBV18	TRBJ2-7	.	.	17
TGTGCCAGCCAGGGGACAGGTCTCCAATCACCCCTCCACTTT	CASQGTGLQSPLHF	TRBV28	TRBJ1-6	.	TRBD1	14
TGTGCCTGGAGGGGAGGGGGCACAGATACGCAGTATTTT	CAWRGGGTDTQYF	TRBV30	TRBJ2-3	.	TRBD2	13
TGTGCCAGCTCCCTGGGGGCTCATCCCTACGAGCAGTACTTC	CASSLGAHPYEQYF	TRBV18	TRBJ2-7	.	.	14
TGCGCCAGCAGAAAGGCGGAGACAGCGCAAGAGACCCAGTACTTC	CASRKAETAQETQYF	TRBV5-1	TRBJ2-5	.	.	15
TGTGCCAGCAGCTTCTCGACCCTTCTGACAGATACGCAGTATTTT	CASSFSTLLTDTQYF	TRBV7-2	TRBJ2-3	.	.	15
TGTGCCAGCACCCCAAACACTGAAGCTTTCTTT	CASTPNTEAFF	TRBV6-5	TRBJ1-1	.	.	11
TGTGCCAGCAGCCTCCTACTAGCGGGATTCCACAATGAGCAGTTCTTC	CASSLLLAGFHNEQFF	TRBV7-9	TRBJ2-1	.	TRBD2	16
TGTGCCAGCAGCTTGCCGTGGACGGGGAACACTGAAGCTTTCTTT	CASSLPWTGNTEAFF	TRBV5-8	TRBJ1-1	.	.	15
TGTGCCAGCAGGCCTCTGGGGCTCCTTGAGCAGTTCTTC	CASRPLGLLEQFF	TRBV6-5	TRBJ2-1	.	.	13
TGTGCCAGCAGCCCTGACAGCGAGTACGAGCAGTACTTC	CASSPDSEYEQYF	TRBV11-3	TRBJ2-7	once	.	13
TGTGCCAGCAGCGCAGGGACAGGGGTCCAAGAGACCCAGTACTTC	CASSAGTGVQETQYF	TRBV7-6	TRBJ2-5	.	TRBD1	15
TGCGCCAGCAGCATTCTAGCGGGAGAGGCCTACGAGCAGTACTTC	CASSILAGEAYEQYF	TRBV5-1	TRBJ2-7	.	TRBD2	15
TGTGCCAGTAGTTACGGGACCACAGTCTACGAGCAGTACTTC	CASSYGTTVYEQYF	TRBV19	TRBJ2-7	.	.	14
TGTGCCAGCAGCCATTTCGGGGGCCCTAGCGGGACCGAGCAGTACTTC	CASSHFGGPSGTEQYF	TRBV7-8	TRBJ2-7	.	TRBD2	16
TGTGCCAGCAGCTTATTATCCGGGACAATGTACCAAGAGACCCAGTACTTC	CASSLLSGTMYQETQYF	TRBV5-4	TRBJ2-5	.	.	17
TGTGCCAGCAGCTTAAGAACAGGGCGGTACGAGCAGTACTTC	CASSLRTGRYEQYF	TRBV7-2	TRBJ2-7	.	.	14